This T cell receptor (beta chain) was sequenced in a study of CD8 T cells in ankylosing spondylitis. Overall study results and limits: Some of the motif variants had earlier been found in reactive arthritis patients' fluid and blood. As reported, disease-linked clones showed significant enrichment in matched ankylosing spondylitis synovial fluid.

This clonotype was observed at least ten times. No antigen is known for it. A quantitative 5'-RACE method, one with molecular barcodes, was used to make TCR beta libraries. TCRdb reprocessed the 5' RACE reads with MiXCR, giving one entry per CDR3 protein. Of some 220,000 distinct CDR3 sequences listed, 8% to 10% are singletons. Germline trimming cut 1 base from V and 9 bases from J; bases unmatched to any gene: 6. The CDR3 has 15 amino acids. Germline V gene sequence: CDR1 SGHTA, CDR2 FQGNSA. The sequencing sample was made of blood, either unsorted or a sorted T cell fraction (not recorded which). The source is a female donor with ankylosing spondylitis or in good health (not recorded which). V is TRBV7-2 and J is TRBJ2-1, with TRBD2 identical over 10 bases. The CDR3 sequence: CASSLEASGRSEQFF. In DNA form, the CDR3 reads TGTGCCAGCAGCTTAGAGGCTAGCGGGAGATCTGAGCAGTTCTTC.